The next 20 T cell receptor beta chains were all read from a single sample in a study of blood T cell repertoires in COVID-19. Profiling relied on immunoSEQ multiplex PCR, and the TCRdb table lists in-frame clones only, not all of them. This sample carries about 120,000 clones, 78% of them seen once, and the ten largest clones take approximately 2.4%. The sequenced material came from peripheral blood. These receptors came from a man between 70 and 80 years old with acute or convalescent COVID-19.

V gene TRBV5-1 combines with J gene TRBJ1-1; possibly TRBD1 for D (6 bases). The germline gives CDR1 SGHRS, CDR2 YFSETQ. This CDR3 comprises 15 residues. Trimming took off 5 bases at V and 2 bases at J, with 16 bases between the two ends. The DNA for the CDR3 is TGCGCCAGCAGGTCTGACAAGGGGGATAACACTGAAGCTTTCTTT. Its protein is CASRSDKGDNTEAFF.

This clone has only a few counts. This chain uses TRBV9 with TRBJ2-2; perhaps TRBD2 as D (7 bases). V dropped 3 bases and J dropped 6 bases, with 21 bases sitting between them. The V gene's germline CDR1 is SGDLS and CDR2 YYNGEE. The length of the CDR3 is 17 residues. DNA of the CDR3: TGTGCCAGCAGCGCCATAGGCGGGGGCGCAGGGGCCGGGGAGCTGTTTTTT. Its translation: CASSAIGGGAGAGELFF.

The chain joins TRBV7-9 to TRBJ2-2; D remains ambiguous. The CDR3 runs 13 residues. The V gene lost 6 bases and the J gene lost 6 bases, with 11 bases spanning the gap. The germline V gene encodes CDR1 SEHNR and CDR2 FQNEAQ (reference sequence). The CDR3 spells CASRYRLAGELFF. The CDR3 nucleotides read TGTGCCAGCAGGTACCGGTTGGCCGGGGAGCTGTTTTTT.

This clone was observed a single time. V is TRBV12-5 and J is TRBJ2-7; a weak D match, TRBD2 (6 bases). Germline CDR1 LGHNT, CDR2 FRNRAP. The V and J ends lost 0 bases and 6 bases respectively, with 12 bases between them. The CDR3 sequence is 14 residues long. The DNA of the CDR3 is TGTGCTAGTGGTTTGGTCAGCGAGGGAGGCGAGCAGTACTTC. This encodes CASGLVSEGGEQYF.

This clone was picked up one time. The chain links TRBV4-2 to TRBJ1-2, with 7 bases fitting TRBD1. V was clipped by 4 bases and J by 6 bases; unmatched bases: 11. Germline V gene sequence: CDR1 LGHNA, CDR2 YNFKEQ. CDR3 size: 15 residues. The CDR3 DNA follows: TGTGCCAGCAGCCCAAATACAGGGGTAGGCCATGGCTACACCTTC. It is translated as CASSPNTGVGHGYTF.

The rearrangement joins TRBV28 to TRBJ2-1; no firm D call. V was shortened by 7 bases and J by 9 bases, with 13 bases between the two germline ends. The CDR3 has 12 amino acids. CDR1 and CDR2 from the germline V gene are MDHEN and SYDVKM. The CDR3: CASTPLVGEQFF. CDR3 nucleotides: TGTGCCAGCACCCCCCTCGTCGGTGAGCAGTTCTTC.

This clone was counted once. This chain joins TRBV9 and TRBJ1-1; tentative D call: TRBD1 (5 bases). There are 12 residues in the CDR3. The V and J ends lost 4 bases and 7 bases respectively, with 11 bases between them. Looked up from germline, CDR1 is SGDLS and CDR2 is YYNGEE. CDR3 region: CASSPSDSEAFF. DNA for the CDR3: TGTGCCAGCAGCCCCTCAGACAGTGAAGCTTTCTTT.

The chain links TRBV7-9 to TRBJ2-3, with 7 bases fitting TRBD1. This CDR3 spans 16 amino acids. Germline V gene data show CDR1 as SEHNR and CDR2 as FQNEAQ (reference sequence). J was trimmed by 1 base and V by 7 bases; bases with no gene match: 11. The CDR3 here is CASNTGQAGGTDTQYF. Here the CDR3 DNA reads TGTGCCAGCAACACCGGACAGGCTGGGGGCACAGATACGCAGTATTTT. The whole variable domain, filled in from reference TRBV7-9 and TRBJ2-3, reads DTGVSQNPRHKITKRGQNVTFRCDPISEHNRLYWYRQTLGQGPEFLTYFQNEAQLEKSRLLSDRFSAERPKGSFSTLEIQRTEQGDSAMYLCASNTGQAGGTDTQYFGPGTRLTVL.

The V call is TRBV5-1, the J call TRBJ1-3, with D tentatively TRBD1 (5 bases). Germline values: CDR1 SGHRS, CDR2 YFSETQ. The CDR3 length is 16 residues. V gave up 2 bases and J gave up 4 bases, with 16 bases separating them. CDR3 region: CASSLSPRVQGNTIYF. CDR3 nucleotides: TGCGCCAGCAGCTTATCTCCCAGGGTTCAAGGAAACACCATATATTTT. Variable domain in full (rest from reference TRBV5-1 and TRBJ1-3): KAGVTQTPRYLIKTRGQQVTLSCSPISGHRSVSWYQQTPGQGLQFLFEYFSETQRNKGNFPGRFSGRQFSNSRSEMNVSTLELGDSALYLCASSLSPRVQGNTIYFGEGSWLTVV.

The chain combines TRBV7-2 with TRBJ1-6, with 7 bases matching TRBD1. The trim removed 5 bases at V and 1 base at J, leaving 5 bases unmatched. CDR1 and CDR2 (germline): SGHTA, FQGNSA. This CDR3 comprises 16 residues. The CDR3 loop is CASSRDSSSYNSPLHF. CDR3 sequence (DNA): TGTGCCAGCAGCCGGGACAGCAGTTCCTATAATTCACCCCTCCACTTT.

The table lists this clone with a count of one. The CDR3 spells CASSTSGGSYNEQFF. CDR3 bases: TGTGCCAGCAGCACTAGCGGGGGCTCCTACAATGAGCAGTTCTTC. The chain links TRBV7-2 to TRBJ2-1, with TRBD2 matching over 11 bases. The CDR3 runs to 15 residues. The ends lost 5 bases at V and 0 bases at J; junction bases unmatched: 0. Per the germline V gene, CDR1 is SGHTA and CDR2 is FQGNSA.

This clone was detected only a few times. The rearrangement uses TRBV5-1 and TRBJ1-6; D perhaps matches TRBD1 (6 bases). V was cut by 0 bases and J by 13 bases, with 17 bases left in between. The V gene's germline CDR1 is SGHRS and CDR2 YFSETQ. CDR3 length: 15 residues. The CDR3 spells CASSLGVQGQGPLHF. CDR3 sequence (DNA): TGCGCCAGCAGCTTGGGGGTACAGGGTCAGGGGCCCCTCCACTTT.

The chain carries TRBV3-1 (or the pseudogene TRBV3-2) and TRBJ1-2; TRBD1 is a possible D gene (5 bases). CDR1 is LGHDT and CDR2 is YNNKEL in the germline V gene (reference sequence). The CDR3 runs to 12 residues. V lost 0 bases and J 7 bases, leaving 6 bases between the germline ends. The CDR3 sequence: CASSQDGGGYTF. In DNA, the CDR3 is TGTGCCAGCAGCCAAGACGGGGGTGGCTACACCTTC.

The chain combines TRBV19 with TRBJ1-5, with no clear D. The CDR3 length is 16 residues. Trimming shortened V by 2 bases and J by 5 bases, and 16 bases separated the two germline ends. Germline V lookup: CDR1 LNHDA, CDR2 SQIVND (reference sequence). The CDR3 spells CASSITTELYHQPQHF. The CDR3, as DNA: TGTGCCAGTAGTATAACGACGGAGCTATACCATCAGCCCCAGCATTTT.

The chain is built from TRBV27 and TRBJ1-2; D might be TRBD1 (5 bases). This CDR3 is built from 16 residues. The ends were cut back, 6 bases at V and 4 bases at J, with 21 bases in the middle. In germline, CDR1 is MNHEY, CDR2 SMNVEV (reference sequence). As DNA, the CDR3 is TGTGCCAGCAGACGGGGAACCAGCCAGGGAGGCTATGGCTACACCTTC. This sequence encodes CASRRGTSQGGYGYTF.

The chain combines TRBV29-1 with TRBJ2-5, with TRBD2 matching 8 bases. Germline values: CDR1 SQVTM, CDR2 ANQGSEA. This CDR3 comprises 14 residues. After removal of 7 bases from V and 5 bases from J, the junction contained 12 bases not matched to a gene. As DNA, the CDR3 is TGCAGCGCCGCTCGGGACCCGGGGGGGGAGACCCAGTACTTC. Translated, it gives CSAARDPGGETQYF.

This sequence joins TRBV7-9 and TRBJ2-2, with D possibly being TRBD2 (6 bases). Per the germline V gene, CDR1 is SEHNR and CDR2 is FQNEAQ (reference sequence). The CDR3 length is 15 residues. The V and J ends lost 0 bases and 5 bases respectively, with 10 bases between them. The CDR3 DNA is TGTGCCAGCAGCTTAGCGGGGGGTGAAACCGGGGAGCTGTTTTTT. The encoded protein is CASSLAGGETGELFF.

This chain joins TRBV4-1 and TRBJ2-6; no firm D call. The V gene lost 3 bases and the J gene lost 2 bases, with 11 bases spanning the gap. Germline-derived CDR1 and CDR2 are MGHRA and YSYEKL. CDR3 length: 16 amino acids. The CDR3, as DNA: TGCGCCAGCAGCCACATCCAGCGCACTGGGGCCAACGTCCTGACTTTC. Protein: CASSHIQRTGANVLTF.

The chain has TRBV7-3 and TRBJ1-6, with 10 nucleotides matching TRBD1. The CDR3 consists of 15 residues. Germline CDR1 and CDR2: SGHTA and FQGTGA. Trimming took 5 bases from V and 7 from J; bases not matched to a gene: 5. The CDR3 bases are TGTGCCAGCAGCCCAACGGGACAGGGGAATTCACCCCTCCACTTT. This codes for CASSPTGQGNSPLHF.

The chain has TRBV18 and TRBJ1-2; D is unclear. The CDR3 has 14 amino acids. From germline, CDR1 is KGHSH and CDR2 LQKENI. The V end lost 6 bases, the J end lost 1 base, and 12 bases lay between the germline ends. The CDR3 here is CASSPSGSNYGYTF. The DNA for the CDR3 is TGTGCCAGCTCCCCCAGCGGTAGTAACTATGGCTACACCTTC.